The clone carrying this T cell receptor (beta chain) appeared many times. What it recognizes is unknown. Amplified TCR beta CDR3 regions were obtained using RNA transcripts as template. First-round RT-PCR relied on HTBI primers, and a second-round multiplex PCR came next. TCRdb processed the multiplex PCR reads anew with MiXCR; each CDR3 protein has one entry. The data hold about 620,000 distinct CDR3 sequences, with about a fifth observed a single time. These data come from a study of Graves' ophthalmopathy and Graves' hyperthyroidism. Whole-study results and caveats: Blood also harbored most expanded thyroid clonotypes above 0.001 frequency.

The diagnosis combined clinical symptoms, thyroxine, TRAb, thyroid ultrasound and orbital computed tomography scans. CDR3 length: 14 residues. CDR1 SGHTA and CDR2 FQGNSA come from the germline V gene. Trimming pared 2 bases from V and 5 bases from J, leaving 13 bases between. Material: peripheral blood. The gene calls are TRBV7-2 and TRBJ2-7; possibly TRBD2 for D (6 bases). The source of this sequence is a woman aged 18-29 years with stable Graves' hyperthyroidism. Some clones in this sample may be carry-over from other donors' samples. CDR3 protein: CASSLIGTVHEQYF. The CDR3, as DNA: TGTGCCAGCAGCTTAATAGGGACTGTCCACGAGCAGTACTTC.